Following are 18 T cell receptor beta chains from one sample sequenced in a study of lung T cells in sarcoidosis with Löfgren's syndrome. TCRdb reprocessed the reads via MiXCR and lists one record per CDR3 protein. The sample lists some 65,000 distinct CDR3 sequences; around 20% were seen once. Sequencing input: CD4+ T cells from PBMCs. These receptors originate from a human donor with sarcoidosis (Löfgren's syndrome or another form), or a control subject (not recorded which).

Points on this clonotype: A read error may be the cause here, since a much bigger clone is one base away. V is TRBV7-2 and J is TRBJ2-1; D ambiguous. The CDR3 contains 14 residues. Germline CDR1 reads SGHTA; CDR2 reads FQGNSA. CDR3 nucleotides: TGTGCCAGCAGCTTAGCGAGCTCTATTGACGAGCAGTCCTTC. It specifies CASSLASSIDEQSF.

A note on this clonotype: A much larger clone lies one base from this, so it may be a read error. This rearrangement joins TRBV28 to TRBJ1-4, with D tentatively TRBD1 (5 bases). The CDR3 length is 14 residues. CDR1 MDHEN and CDR2 SYDVKM come from the germline V gene. Trimming removed 5 bases at V and 6 bases at J, with 13 bases between. CDR3 coding DNA: TGTGCCAGCAGTCCCGAGACAGCGGATGAAAAACTGTTTTTT. This codes for CASSPETADEKLFF.

This clonotype was recorded a few times. The CDR3: CASSLDRGRDGELFF. In DNA form, the CDR3 reads TGTGCCAGCAGCTTAGACCGGGGCCGGGACGGGGAGCTGTTTTTT. The chain carries TRBV11-3 and TRBJ2-2, with D perhaps assigned TRBD1 or TRBD2 (5 bases each). This CDR3 is 15 amino acids long. V was cut by 0 bases and J by 7 bases, with 12 bases left in between. Germline CDR1 and CDR2: SGHNT and YENEEA.

This clonotype occurred many times. The chain is built from TRBV20-1 and TRBJ2-2; TRBD2 matches 8 bases. This CDR3 is 13 amino acids long. Trimming at V came to 6 bases and at J to 7 bases, leaving 7 bases not matched to a gene. Per the germline V gene, CDR1 is DFQATT and CDR2 is SNEGSKA (reference sequence). The CDR3 nucleotides are TGCAGTGCCTCCGGGCTAGCGGGCGGGGAGCTGTTTTTT. It yields the protein CSASGLAGGELFF.

About this clonotype itself: A read error may explain this, as a much larger clone is one base away. The chain couples TRBV6-6 to TRBJ1-1, with 8 bases fitting TRBD1. The CDR3 consists of 17 residues. With V trimmed by 2 bases and J by 7 bases, 15 bases remained unmatched. CDR1 is MNHNY, CDR2 SVGAGI, per germline (reference sequence). This CDR3 reads CASSYAWTGSGASEAFF. CDR3 nucleotide sequence: TGTGCCAGCAGTTACGCCTGGACAGGGAGTGGGGCCAGTGAAGCTTTCTTT.

The CDR3 protein is CASSLEQLSNVLTF. In nucleotides, the CDR3 is TGCGCCAGCAGCTTGGAACAGCTCTCCAACGTCCTGACTTTC. This chain uses TRBV5-1 with TRBJ2-6; D not resolved. The CDR3 has 14 amino acids. Trimming took off 0 bases at V and 8 bases at J, with 9 bases between the two ends. Germline CDR1 and CDR2: SGHRS and YFSETQ.

There are a few counts of this clonotype. The chain uses TRBV19 and TRBJ1-5, with a weak D call TRBD1 (6 bases). V lost 5 bases to trimming and J lost 9 bases, with 17 bases between them. The CDR3 sequence is 14 residues long. The V gene's germline CDR1 is LNHDA and CDR2 SQIVND (reference sequence). CDR3 DNA: TGTGCCAGTAGTGTGGACAGTCAGGTAGGGCCCCAGCATTTT. It yields the protein CASSVDSQVGPQHF.

This clonotype has a count of ten or more. The V gene is TRBV4-1, the J gene TRBJ2-4, with D possibly matching TRBD1 (6 bases). Trimming left V 3 bases short and J 6 bases short, with 12 bases between. The CDR3 runs to 14 residues. Germline values: CDR1 MGHRA, CDR2 YSYEKL. The CDR3 nucleotides are TGCGCCAGCAGCCACAACAGGGAATTAAACATTCAGTACTTC. Residues: CASSHNRELNIQYF.

The chain combines TRBV7-3 with TRBJ2-1; 8 nucleotides align to TRBD2. With 5 bases clipped from V and 10 bases from J, the junction kept 10 bases outside the gene matches. Germline CDR1 reads SGHTA; CDR2 reads FQGTGA. CDR3 length: 14 amino acids. CDR3 in DNA: TGTGCCAGCAGCATTTCAGCGGGAGATAGAGAGCAGTTCTTC. Protein sequence: CASSISAGDREQFF.

This clonotype was counted many times. The chain joins TRBV6-7 to TRBJ2-7; 8 nucleotides agree with TRBD2. TRBV6-7 is an ORF for which the function is uncertain. V shed 4 bases, J shed 12 bases, and the junction held 11 bases outside the gene matches. CDR3 length: 13 residues. CDR3 sequence (DNA): TGTGCCAGCAGTTTACCGGGACTAGATTGTTCGTACGTC. Translation: CASSLPGLDCSYV.

This clonotype was observed many times. CDR3 coding DNA: TGCAGTGCTGTTACCGGGACCAGCGTGCGCAATGAGCAGTTCTTC. Encoded protein: CSAVTGTSVRNEQFF. The genes are TRBV20-1 and TRBJ2-1, with D possibly called TRBD1 or TRBD2 (5 bases each). CDR3 length: 15 amino acids. Trimming removed 5 bases at V and 6 bases at J, with 20 bases between. Germline V CDR1 and CDR2: DFQATT, SNEGSKA (reference sequence).

About this clonotype itself: A read error may explain this, as a much larger clone is one base away. This chain links TRBV7-2 with TRBJ2-2; tentatively, D is TRBD2 (6 bases). V was pared by 4 bases and J by 4 bases, with 10 bases between. The CDR3 sequence is 14 residues long. Germline CDR1 and CDR2: SGHTA and FQGNSA. The CDR3 bases are TGTGCCAGCAGCTCAGGGACTTTCACCGGGGAGCTGTTTTTT. As protein: CASSSGTFTGELFF.

This clonotype was detected ten times or more. This chain connects TRBV28 to TRBJ2-3, with 12 bases fitting TRBD2. Germline CDR1 is MDHEN and CDR2 is SYDVKM. V was pared by 4 bases and J by 6 bases, with 5 bases of the junction left unmatched. CDR3 length: 15 residues. The CDR3 sequence is CASSSLAGGHDTQYF. The CDR3 DNA reads as TGTGCCAGCAGTTCTCTAGCGGGGGGGCACGATACGCAGTATTTT.

This clonotype was counted many times. The J gene is TRBJ2-7, the V gene TRBV6-1; no clear D. The CDR3 is 14 residues long. The V gene lost 6 bases and the J gene lost 4 bases, with 16 bases spanning the gap. Looked up from germline, CDR1 is MNHNS and CDR2 is SASEGT. The CDR3 sequence is CASRPPGRVYEQYF. The CDR3 DNA follows: TGTGCCAGCAGGCCGCCCGGTCGAGTGTACGAGCAGTACTTC.

This clonotype was counted once. This could be a read error, since a much larger clone is one nucleotide away. The chain carries TRBV20-1 and TRBJ2-7, with D perhaps matching TRBD1 (8 bases). Germline assignment: CDR1 DFQATT and CDR2 SNEGSKA (reference sequence). The CDR3 spans 13 residues. Trimming removed 4 bases at V and 7 bases at J, with 17 bases between. This chain's CDR3 is CSATGQEGGEQYF. CDR3 coding DNA: TGCAGTGCTACGGGACAGGAGGGGGGGGAGCAGTACTTC.

This clonotype was detected ten times or more. The V call is TRBV20-1, the J call TRBJ1-5, with D hard to call. V lost 4 bases, J lost 4 bases, and 14 bases lay in between. Germline CDR1 DFQATT, CDR2 SNEGSKA (reference sequence). This CDR3 is built from 14 residues. The CDR3 DNA reads as TGCAGTGCTATGTCACCCGTAGGGAATCAGCCCCAGCATTTT. It encodes CSAMSPVGNQPQHF.

This clonotype has a count of ten or more. This chain links TRBV6-1 with TRBJ2-7; 10 nucleotides line up with TRBD2. The germline gives CDR1 MNHNS, CDR2 SASEGT. The CDR3 is made up of 15 amino acids. The CDR3, as DNA: TGTGCGACGCGGCGGGACCTAGCGGGGGCCTACGAGCAGTACGTC. It encodes CATRRDLAGAYEQYV.

This clonotype was counted at least ten times. The chain employs TRBV7-9 and TRBJ2-2, with D possibly TRBD2 on 6 matching bases. The CDR3 totals 16 residues. The V gene lost 6 bases and the J gene lost 3 bases, with 17 bases spanning the gap. CDR1 and CDR2 from the germline V gene are SEHNR and FQNEAQ (reference sequence). The CDR3, as DNA: TGTGCCAGCAGTTCCACAGCGGGTTATTACACCGGGGAGCTGTTTTTT. This gives the protein CASSSTAGYYTGELFF.